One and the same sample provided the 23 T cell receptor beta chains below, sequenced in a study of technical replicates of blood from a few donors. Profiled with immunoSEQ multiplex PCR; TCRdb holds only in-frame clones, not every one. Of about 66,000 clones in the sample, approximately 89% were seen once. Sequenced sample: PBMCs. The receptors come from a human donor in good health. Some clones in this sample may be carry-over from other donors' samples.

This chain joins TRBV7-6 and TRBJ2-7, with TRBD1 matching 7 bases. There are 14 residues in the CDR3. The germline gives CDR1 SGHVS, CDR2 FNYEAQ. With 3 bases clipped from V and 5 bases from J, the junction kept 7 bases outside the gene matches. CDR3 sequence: CASSLTGSNDEQYF. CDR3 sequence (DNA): TGTGCCAGCAGCTTGACAGGGAGTAACGACGAGCAGTACTTC.

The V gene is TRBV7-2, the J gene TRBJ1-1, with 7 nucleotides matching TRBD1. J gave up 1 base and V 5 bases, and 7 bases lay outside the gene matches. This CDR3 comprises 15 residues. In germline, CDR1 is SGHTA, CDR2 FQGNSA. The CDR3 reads CASSMGDRPNTEAFF. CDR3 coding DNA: TGTGCCAGCAGCATGGGGGACAGACCGAACACTGAAGCTTTCTTT.

This chain's CDR3 is CASSAGTRISEQYF. The CDR3 bases are TGTGCCAGCAGTGCCGGGACACGGATTAGCGAGCAGTACTTC. The V gene is TRBV6-1, the J gene TRBJ2-7; D perhaps matches TRBD1 (6 bases). Germline CDR1 is MNHNS and CDR2 is SASEGT. The CDR3 consists of 14 residues. V lost 4 bases and J lost 6, with 16 bases in between.

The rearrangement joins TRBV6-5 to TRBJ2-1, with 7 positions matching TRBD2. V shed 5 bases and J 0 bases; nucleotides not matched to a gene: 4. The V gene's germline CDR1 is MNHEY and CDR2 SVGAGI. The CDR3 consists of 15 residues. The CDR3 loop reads CASSAGVSSYNEQFF. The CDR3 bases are TGTGCCAGCAGTGCGGGGGTTAGCTCCTACAATGAGCAGTTCTTC.

CDR3 amino acids: CASYRGGRAPNQPQHF. The CDR3 DNA sequence: TGTGCCAGCTACAGAGGGGGCAGGGCCCCGAATCAGCCCCAGCATTTT. The rearrangement uses TRBV21-1 and TRBJ1-5; TRBD1 is the table's D call and was not checked against the DNA. TRBV21-1 is recorded as a pseudogene. The CDR3 sequence is 16 residues long.

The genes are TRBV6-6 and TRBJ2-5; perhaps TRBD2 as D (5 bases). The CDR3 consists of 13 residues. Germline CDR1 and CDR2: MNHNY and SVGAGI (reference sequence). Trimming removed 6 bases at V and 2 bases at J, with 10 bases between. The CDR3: CASSRDWQETQYF. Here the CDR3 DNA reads TGTGCCAGCAGCCGGGATTGGCAAGAGACCCAGTACTTC.

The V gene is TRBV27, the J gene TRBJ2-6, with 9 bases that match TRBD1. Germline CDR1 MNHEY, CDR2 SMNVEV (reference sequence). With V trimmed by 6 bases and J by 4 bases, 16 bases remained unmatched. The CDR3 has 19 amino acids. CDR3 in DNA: TGTGCCAGCAGCCCGGGGATTAGGACAGGGGCTACAGGGGCCAACGTCCTGACTTTC. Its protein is CASSPGIRTGATGANVLTF.

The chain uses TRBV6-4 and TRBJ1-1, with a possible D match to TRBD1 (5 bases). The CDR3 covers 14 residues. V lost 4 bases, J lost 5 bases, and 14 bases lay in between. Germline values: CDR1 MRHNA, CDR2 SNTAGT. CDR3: CASSADGKGTEAFF. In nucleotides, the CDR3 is TGTGCCAGCAGTGCCGACGGCAAGGGGACTGAAGCTTTCTTT.

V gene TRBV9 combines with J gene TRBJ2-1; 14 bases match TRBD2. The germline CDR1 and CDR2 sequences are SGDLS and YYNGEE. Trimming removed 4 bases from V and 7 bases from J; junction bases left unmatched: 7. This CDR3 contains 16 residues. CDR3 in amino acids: CASSQHGTSGGNEQFF. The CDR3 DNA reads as TGTGCCAGCAGCCAGCATGGGACTAGCGGGGGAAATGAGCAGTTCTTC.

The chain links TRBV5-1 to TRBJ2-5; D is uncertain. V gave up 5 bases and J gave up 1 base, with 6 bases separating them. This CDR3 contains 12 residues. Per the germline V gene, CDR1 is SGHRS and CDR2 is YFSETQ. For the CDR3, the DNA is TGCGCCAGCAGGGAGTCCCAAGAGACCCAGTACTTC. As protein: CASRESQETQYF.

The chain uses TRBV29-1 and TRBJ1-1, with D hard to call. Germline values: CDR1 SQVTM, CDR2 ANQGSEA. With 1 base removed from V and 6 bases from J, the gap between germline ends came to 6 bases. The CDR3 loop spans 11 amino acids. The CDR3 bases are TGCAGCGTTGAAGCGTTAGCTGAAGCTTTCTTT. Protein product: CSVEALAEAFF. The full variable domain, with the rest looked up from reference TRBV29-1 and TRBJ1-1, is SAVISQKPSRDICQRGTSLTIQCQVDSQVTMMFWYRQQPGQSLTLIATANQGSEATYESGFVIDKFPISRPNLTFSTLTVSNMSPEDSSIYLCSVEALAEAFFGQGTRLTVV.

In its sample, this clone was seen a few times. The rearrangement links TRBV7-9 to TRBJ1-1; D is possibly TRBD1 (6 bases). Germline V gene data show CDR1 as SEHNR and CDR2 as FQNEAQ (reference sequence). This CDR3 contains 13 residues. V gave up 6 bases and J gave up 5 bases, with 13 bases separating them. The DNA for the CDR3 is TGTGCCAGCAGACAATCAGGGGTTACTGAAGCTTTCTTT. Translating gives CASRQSGVTEAFF.

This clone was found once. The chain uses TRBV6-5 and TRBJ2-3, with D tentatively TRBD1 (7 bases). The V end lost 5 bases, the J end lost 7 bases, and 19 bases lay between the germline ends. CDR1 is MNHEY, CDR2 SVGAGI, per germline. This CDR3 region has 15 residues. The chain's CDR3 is CASSGPGGGRYTQYF. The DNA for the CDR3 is TGTGCCAGCAGTGGTCCAGGGGGAGGCCGATATACGCAGTATTTT.

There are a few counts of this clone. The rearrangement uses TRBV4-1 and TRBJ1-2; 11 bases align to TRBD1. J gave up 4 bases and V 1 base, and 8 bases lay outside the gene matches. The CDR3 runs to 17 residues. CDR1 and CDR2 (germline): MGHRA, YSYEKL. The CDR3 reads CASSQGRDRGFTYGYTF. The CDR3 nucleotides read TGCGCCAGCAGCCAAGGACGGGACAGGGGGTTCACCTATGGCTACACCTTC.

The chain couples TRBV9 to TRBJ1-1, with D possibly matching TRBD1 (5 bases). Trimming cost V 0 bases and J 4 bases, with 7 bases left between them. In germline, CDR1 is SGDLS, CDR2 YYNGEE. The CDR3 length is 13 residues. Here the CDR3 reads CASSVGGSTEAFF. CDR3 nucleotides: TGTGCCAGCAGCGTAGGGGGCTCCACTGAAGCTTTCTTT.

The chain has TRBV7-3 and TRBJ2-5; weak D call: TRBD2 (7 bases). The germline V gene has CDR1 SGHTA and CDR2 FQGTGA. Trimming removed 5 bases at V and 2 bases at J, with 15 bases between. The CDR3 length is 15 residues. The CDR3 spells CASSPMGGRQETQYF. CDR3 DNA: TGTGCCAGCAGCCCAATGGGGGGGCGACAAGAGACCCAGTACTTC.

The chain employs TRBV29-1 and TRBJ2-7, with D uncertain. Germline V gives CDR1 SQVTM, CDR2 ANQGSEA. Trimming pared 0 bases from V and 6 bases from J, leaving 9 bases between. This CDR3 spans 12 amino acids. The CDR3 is CSVEDLRTEQYF. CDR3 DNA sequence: TGCAGCGTTGAAGATCTCAGAACCGAGCAGTACTTC.

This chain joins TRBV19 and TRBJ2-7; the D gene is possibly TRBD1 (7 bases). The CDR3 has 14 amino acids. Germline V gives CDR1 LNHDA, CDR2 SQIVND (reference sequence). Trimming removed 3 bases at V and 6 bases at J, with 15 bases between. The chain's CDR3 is CASSIRGARGEQYF. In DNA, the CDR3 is TGTGCCAGTAGTATCAGGGGGGCACGGGGCGAGCAGTACTTC.

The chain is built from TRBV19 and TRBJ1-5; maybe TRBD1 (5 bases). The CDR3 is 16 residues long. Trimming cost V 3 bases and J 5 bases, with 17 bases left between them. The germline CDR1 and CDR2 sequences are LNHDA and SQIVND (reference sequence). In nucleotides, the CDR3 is TGTGCCAGTAGTATTGCTCGGGGGAGAGGAGATCAGCCCCAGCATTTT. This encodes CASSIARGRGDQPQHF.

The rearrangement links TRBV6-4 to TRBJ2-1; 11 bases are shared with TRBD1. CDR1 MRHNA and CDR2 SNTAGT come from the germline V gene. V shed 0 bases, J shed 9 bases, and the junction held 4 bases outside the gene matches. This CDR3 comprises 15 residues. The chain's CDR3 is CASSDSGQGGAEQFF. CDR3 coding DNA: TGTGCCAGCAGTGACTCGGGACAGGGGGGTGCTGAGCAGTTCTTC.

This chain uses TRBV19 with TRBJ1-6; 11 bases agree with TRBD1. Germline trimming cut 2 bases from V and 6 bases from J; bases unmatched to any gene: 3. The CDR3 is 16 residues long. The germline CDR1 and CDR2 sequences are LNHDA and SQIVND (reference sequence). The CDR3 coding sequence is TGTGCCAGTAGTATAAAAGGACAGGGGGCTAATTCACCCCTCCACTTT. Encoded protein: CASSIKGQGANSPLHF.

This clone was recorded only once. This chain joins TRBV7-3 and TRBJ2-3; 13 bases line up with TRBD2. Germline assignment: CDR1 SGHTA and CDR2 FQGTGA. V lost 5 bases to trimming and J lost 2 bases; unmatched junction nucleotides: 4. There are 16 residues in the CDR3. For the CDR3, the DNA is TGTGCCAGCAGCCCTGGACTAGCGGGAGTCACAGATACGCAGTATTTT. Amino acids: CASSPGLAGVTDTQYF.

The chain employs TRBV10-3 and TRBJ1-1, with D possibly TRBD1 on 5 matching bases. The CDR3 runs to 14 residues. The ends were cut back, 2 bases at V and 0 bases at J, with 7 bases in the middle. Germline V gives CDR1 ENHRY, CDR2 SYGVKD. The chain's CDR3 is CAISEGALNTEAFF. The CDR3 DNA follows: TGTGCCATCAGTGAGGGGGCCTTGAACACTGAAGCTTTCTTT.